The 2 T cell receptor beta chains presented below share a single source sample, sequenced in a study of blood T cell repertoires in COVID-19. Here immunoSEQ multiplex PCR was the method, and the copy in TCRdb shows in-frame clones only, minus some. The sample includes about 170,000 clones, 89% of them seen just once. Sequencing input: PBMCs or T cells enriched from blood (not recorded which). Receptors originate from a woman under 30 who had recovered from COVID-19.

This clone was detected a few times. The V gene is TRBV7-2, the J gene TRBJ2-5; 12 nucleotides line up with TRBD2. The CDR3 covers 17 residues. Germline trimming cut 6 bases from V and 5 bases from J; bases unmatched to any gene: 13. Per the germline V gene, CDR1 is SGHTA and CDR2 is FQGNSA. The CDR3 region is CASSQNRLAGVGETQYF. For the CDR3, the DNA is TGTGCCAGCAGTCAAAACCGACTAGCGGGAGTGGGGGAGACCCAGTACTTC.

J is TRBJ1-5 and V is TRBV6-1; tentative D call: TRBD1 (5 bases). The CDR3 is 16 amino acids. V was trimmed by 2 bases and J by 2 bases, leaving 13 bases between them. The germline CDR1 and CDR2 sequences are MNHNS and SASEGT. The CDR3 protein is CASSEFDSKRNQPQHF. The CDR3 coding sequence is TGTGCCAGCAGTGAATTCGACAGCAAACGCAATCAGCCCCAGCATTTT.